The 5 T cell receptor beta chains listed next were all sequenced from one sample in a study of metastatic and nonmetastatic thyroid tumors. Patients had received no treatment of any kind before thyroid surgery. TCRdb reprocessed the PCR reads via MiXCR. The sample carries roughly 48,000 clones, around a sixth recorded once. Sequences were obtained from blood. The source of these receptors is a female donor with papillary thyroid cancer or a benign thyroid nodule (not recorded which). Some clones in this sample may be carry-over from other donors' samples.

This clone was seen ten or more times. This chain joins TRBV24-1 and TRBJ2-1; D assignment may be TRBD1 or TRBD2 (5 bases each). Germline loops: CDR1 KGHDR, CDR2 SFDVKD. CDR3 length: 15 amino acids. With 4 bases removed from V and 5 bases from J, the gap between germline ends came to 14 bases. CDR3 sequence reads: CATSDPGTLNNEQFF. The CDR3 bases are TGTGCCACCAGTGACCCCGGGACGCTTAACAATGAGCAGTTCTTC.

The rearrangement joins TRBV11-3 to TRBJ2-3, with TRBD1 matching 8 bases. In germline, CDR1 is SGHNT, CDR2 YENEEA. CDR3 length: 14 residues. V was pared by 5 bases and J by 6 bases, with 7 bases of the junction left unmatched. The CDR3 DNA is TGTGCCAGCAGCCAGGACAGGGTCTACGATACGCAGTATTTT. This translates into CASSQDRVYDTQYF.

This clone was observed a few times. The J gene is TRBJ2-7, the V gene TRBV6-1, with a tentative D call TRBD1 (6 bases). The CDR3 is 14 residues long. Germline CDR1 is MNHNS and CDR2 is SASEGT. Trimming pared 7 bases from V and 3 bases from J, leaving 16 bases between. CDR3 DNA sequence: TGTGCCAGCAAAACGGCAGGGGACCTCTACGAGCAGTACTTC. Protein: CASKTAGDLYEQYF.

The sample holds a few counts of this clone. This specimen includes other DNA sequences encoding the same CDR3. The V and J genes are TRBV30 and TRBJ2-3; 10 nucleotides match TRBD2. Germline CDR1 is GTSNPN and CDR2 is SVGIG (reference sequence). V was clipped by 0 bases and J by 5 bases; unmatched bases: 5. This CDR3 has 15 amino acids. The CDR3 nucleotides are TGTGCCTGGAGTGTCCTAGCGGGAGCCGGAGATACGCAGTATTTT. Translated, it gives CAWSVLAGAGDTQYF.

Many counts were recorded for this clone. This sequence joins TRBV2 and TRBJ1-6, with D uncertain. CDR3 length: 13 residues. Germline V CDR1 and CDR2: SNHLY, FYNNEI. V lost 0 bases and J lost 10, with 7 bases in between. The DNA for the CDR3 is TGTGCCAGCAGTGAAGCGTTACAGTCACCCCTCCACTTT. Its protein is CASSEALQSPLHF.